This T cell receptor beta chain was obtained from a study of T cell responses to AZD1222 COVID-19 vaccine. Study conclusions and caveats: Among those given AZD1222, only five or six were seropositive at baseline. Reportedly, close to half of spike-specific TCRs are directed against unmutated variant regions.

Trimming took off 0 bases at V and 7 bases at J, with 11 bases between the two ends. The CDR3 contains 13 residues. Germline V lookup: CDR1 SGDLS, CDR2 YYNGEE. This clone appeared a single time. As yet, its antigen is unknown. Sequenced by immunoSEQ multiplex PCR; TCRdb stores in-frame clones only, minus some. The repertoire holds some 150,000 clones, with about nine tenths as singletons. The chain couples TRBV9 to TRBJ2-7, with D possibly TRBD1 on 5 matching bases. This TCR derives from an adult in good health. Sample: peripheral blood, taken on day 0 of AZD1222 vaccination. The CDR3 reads CASSVDQGREQYF. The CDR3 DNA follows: TGTGCCAGCAGCGTAGATCAGGGTCGGGAGCAGTACTTC.